The rows below give T cell receptor beta chains drawn from one sample of a study of blood T cell repertoires in COVID-19. Sequencing used immunoSEQ multiplex PCR; TCRdb keeps in-frame clones, though not all of them. Of about 140,000 clones in the sample, approximately 90% were seen once. Material for sequencing was peripheral blood. The source is an elderly woman with acute or convalescent COVID-19. Both conserved end residues are part of each CDR3. Each record gives: J gene, V gene, D gene, clone size, CDR3 protein, CDR3 DNA. A D gene is named only where the DNA matches it firmly. For some rows the clone size is stated as once, few or many, or as a class when expanded; others skip it.

>TRBJ1-2|TRBV5-1|TRBD1|-
CASSPGQDYGYTF
TGCGCCAGCAGCCCGGGACAGGACTATGGCTACACCTTC
>TRBJ1-5|TRBV6-1|TRBD1|-
CASSEWGQPNQPQHF
TGTGCCAGCAGTGAATGGGGACAGCCCAATCAGCCCCAGCATTTT
>TRBJ2-7|TRBV5-1|TRBD1|-
CASSLIPGTGLNEQYF
TGCGCCAGCAGCTTGATTCCGGGGACAGGGCTCAACGAGCAGTACTTC
>TRBJ1-2|TRBV4-2|-|-
CASSLIRASGYTF
TGTGCCAGCAGCCTTATCAGGGCGTCGGGCTACACCTTC
>TRBJ1-4|TRBV5-6|-|-
CASSRPDGATNEKLFF
TGTGCCAGCAGCAGACCCGACGGAGCAACTAATGAAAAACTGTTTTTT
>TRBJ2-2|TRBV27|TRBD2|-
CASSFVAGGGFFSMFF
TGTGCCAGCAGTTTCGTCGCGGGGGGCGGATTTTTCAGTATGTTTTTT
>TRBJ1-2|TRBV15|-|-
CASGSSFEGYTF
TGTGCCTCCGGTAGTTCCTTTGAGGGCTACACCTTC
>TRBJ2-1|TRBV7-6|TRBD2|-
CASSLETSGDNEQFF
TGTGCCAGCAGCTTAGAGACTAGCGGGGACAATGAGCAGTTCTTC
>TRBJ1-3|TRBV19|TRBD1|few
CASSRRTGQGTGDTIYF
TGTGCCAGTAGTCGTCGAACAGGACAGGGGACGGGAGACACCATATATTTT
>TRBJ1-1|TRBV11-2|-|-
CASSLQGPATEAFF
TGTGCCAGCAGCCTACAGGGTCCTGCCACTGAAGCTTTCTTT
>TRBJ1-1|TRBV6-6|-|-
CASSYSGWNTEAFF
TGTGCCAGCAGTTACTCCGGGTGGAACACTGAAGCTTTCTTT
>TRBJ2-1|TRBV7-9|-|-
CASSPYSVSEQFF
TGTGCCAGCAGCCCATATAGCGTTAGTGAGCAGTTCTTC
>TRBJ2-1|TRBV4-2|TRBD1|once
CASSQFGQAEQFF
TGTGCCAGCAGCCAATTCGGACAGGCCGAGCAGTTCTTC
>TRBJ2-2|TRBV10-3|TRBD2|once
CAINSNSGGSDTGELFF
TGTGCCATCAATTCTAATAGCGGGGGCAGCGACACCGGGGAGCTGTTTTTT
>TRBJ1-1|TRBV3-1/TRBV3-2|TRBD1|-
CASSRGQGNEAFF
TGTGCCAGCAGCCGGGGACAGGGAAATGAAGCTTTCTTT